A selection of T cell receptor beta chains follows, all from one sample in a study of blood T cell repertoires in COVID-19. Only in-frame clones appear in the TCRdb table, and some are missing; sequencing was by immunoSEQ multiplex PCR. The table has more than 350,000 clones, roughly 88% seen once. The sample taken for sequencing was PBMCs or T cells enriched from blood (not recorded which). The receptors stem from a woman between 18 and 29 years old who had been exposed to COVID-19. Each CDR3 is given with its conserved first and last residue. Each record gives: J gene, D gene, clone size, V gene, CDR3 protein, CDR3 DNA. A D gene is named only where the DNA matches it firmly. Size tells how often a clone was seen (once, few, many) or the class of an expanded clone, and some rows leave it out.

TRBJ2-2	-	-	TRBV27	CASTFLGRSTGELFF	TGTGCCAGCACCTTTCTAGGGAGGAGCACCGGGGAGCTGTTTTTT
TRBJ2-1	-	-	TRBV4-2	CASSQRAGLVRAEYNEQFF	TGTGCCAGCAGCCAAAGGGCCGGGCTGGTCAGGGCAGAATACAATGAGCAGTTCTTC
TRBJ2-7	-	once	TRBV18	CASSLNRVPYEQYF	TGTGCCAGCTCTCTCAACCGGGTACCCTACGAGCAGTACTTC
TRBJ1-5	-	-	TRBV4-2	CASSQDVAQPQHF	TGTGCCAGCAGCCAAGATGTGGCTCAGCCCCAGCATTTT
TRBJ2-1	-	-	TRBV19	CASSRSSYNEQFF	TGTGCCAGTAGTCGTAGCTCCTACAATGAGCAGTTCTTC
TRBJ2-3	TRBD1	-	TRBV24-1	CATSGTGDGGDTDTQYF	TGTGCCACCAGCGGGACAGGGGATGGTGGGGACACAGATACGCAGTATTTT
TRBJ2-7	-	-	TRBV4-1	CASSQDTGKEWGYEQYF	TGCGCCAGCAGCCAAGATACAGGGAAGGAATGGGGCTACGAGCAGTACTTC
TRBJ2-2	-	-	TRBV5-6	CASTKGVGFVELFF	TGTGCCAGCACCAAGGGAGTTGGATTCGTGGAGCTGTTTTTT
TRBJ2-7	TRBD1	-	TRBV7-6	CASSLAQTGGSYEQYF	TGTGCCAGCAGCTTAGCCCAGACAGGGGGCTCCTACGAGCAGTACTTC
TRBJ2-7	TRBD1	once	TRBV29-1	CSAGQGYEQYF	TGCAGCGCCGGACAGGGCTACGAGCAGTACTTC
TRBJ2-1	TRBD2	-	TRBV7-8	CASSFLSGGEQFF	TGTGCCAGCAGCTTCCTTAGCGGGGGCGAGCAGTTCTTC
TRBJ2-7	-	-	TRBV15	CATSRVGFEGPLYEQYF	TGTGCCACCAGCAGAGTCGGGTTCGAGGGTCCCCTCTACGAGCAGTACTTC
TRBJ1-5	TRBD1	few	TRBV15	CATSPSGQLDQPQHF	TGTGCCACCAGCCCATCGGGACAGCTTGATCAGCCCCAGCATTTT
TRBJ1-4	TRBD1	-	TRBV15	CATRSRGLFEKLFF	TGTGCCACCAGGTCCAGGGGGCTTTTTGAAAAACTGTTTTTT
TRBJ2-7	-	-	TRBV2	CASSPHYEQYF	TGTGCCAGCAGTCCCCACTACGAGCAGTACTTC
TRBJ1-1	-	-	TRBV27	CASSFRAAGVNTEAFF	TGTGCCAGCAGTTTTAGGGCGGCAGGGGTGAACACTGAAGCTTTCTTT
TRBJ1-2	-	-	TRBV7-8	CASTTDSPGHRDYGYTF	TGTGCCAGCACCACCGACAGTCCAGGTCACAGAGACTATGGCTACACCTTC
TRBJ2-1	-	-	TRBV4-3	CASSPTGNNEQFF	TGCGCCAGCAGCCCAACAGGGAATAATGAGCAGTTCTTC
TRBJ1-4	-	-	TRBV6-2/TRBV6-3	CASSYVAGRGATNEKLFF	TGTGCCAGCAGTTACGTGGCCGGCAGGGGAGCAACTAATGAAAAACTGTTTTTT
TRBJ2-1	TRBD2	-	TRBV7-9	CASSLGAGSGLAGIDEQFF	TGTGCCAGCAGCTTAGGGGCTGGTTCGGGACTAGCGGGAATCGATGAGCAGTTCTTC
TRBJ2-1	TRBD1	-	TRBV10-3	CATDNGQVNEQFF	TGTGCCACCGACAATGGACAGGTCAATGAGCAGTTCTTC
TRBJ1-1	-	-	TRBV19	CASSGGGGRALSEAFF	TGTGCCAGTAGTGGCGGCGGGGGGCGAGCTCTCTCTGAAGCTTTCTTT
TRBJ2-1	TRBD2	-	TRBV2	CASSDTGTSGRWGNEQFF	TGTGCCAGCAGTGATACCGGGACTAGCGGGAGGTGGGGCAATGAGCAGTTCTTC
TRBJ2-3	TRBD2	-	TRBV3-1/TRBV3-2	CASSQDKGSGLRNTQYF	TGTGCCAGCAGCCAAGATAAGGGTAGCGGGCTCCGGAATACGCAGTATTTT
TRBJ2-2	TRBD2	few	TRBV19	CASQLAGGPGTGELFF	TGTGCCAGTCAACTAGCGGGGGGGCCGGGGACCGGGGAGCTGTTTTTT
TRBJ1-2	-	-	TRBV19	CASSIKFSGVDGYTF	TGTGCCAGTAGTATTAAGTTTTCCGGGGTCGATGGCTACACCTTC
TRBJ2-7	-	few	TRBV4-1	CASSQGLRGAAYEQYF	TGCGCCAGCAGCCAAGGTCTCCGGGGGGCAGCCTACGAGCAGTACTTC
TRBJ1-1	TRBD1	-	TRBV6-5	CASSFGTEAEAFF	TGTGCCAGCAGTTTTGGGACAGAGGCTGAAGCTTTCTTT
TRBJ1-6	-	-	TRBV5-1	CASSPGTNNSPLHF	TGCGCCAGCAGCCCCGGGACAAATAATTCACCCCTCCACTTT
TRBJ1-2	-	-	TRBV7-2	CASSLAPTIYGYTF	TGTGCCAGCAGCTTAGCGCCCACAATTTATGGCTACACCTTC
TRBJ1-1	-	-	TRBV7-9	CASSLAQGSFTEAFF	TGTGCCAGCAGCCTGGCCCAGGGGAGTTTCACTGAAGCTTTCTTT
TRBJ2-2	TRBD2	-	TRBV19	CASSTPGLAGYTGELFF	TGTGCCAGTAGTACTCCGGGACTAGCGGGGTACACCGGGGAGCTGTTTTTT
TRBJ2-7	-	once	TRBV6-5	CASSKSGVSYEQYF	TGTGCCAGCAGTAAATCCGGGGTTTCCTACGAGCAGTACTTC
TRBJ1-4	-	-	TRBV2	CASSRWTVTNEKLFF	TGTGCCAGCAGTCGCTGGACAGTAACTAATGAAAAACTGTTTTTT
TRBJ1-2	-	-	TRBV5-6	CASSIDGGYGYTF	TGTGCCAGCAGCATAGACGGGGGCTATGGCTACACCTTC
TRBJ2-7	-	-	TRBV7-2	CASSLGSGGRSYEQYF	TGTGCCAGCAGCTTAGGCTCGGGCGGGCGCTCCTACGAGCAGTACTTC
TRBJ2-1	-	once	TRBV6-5	CASTQAGSYNEQFF	TGTGCCAGCACCCAAGCGGGTTCCTACAATGAGCAGTTCTTC
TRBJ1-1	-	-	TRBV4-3	CASSPRTANTEAFF	TGCGCCAGCAGCCCAAGGACAGCGAACACTGAAGCTTTCTTT
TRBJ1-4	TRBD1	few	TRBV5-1	CASSPGTVEKLFF	TGCGCCAGCAGCCCGGGGACAGTCGAAAAACTGTTTTTT
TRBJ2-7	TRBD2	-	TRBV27	CASSFGGGDEQYF	TGTGCCAGCAGTTTTGGGGGGGGAGACGAGCAGTACTTC
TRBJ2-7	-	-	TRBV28	CASSRGPIDYEQYF	TGTGCCAGCAGTAGGGGCCCAATCGATTACGAGCAGTACTTC
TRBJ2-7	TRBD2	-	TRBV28	CASSLSAGGYEQYF	TGTGCCAGCAGTTTATCTGCGGGGGGTTACGAGCAGTACTTC
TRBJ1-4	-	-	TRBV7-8	CASSPLGPGPNEKLFF	TGTGCCAGCAGCCCCCTGGGGCCCGGGCCTAATGAAAAACTGTTTTTT
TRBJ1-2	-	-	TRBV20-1	CSASPREYSYGYTF	TGCAGTGCTAGTCCCAGGGAATATAGTTATGGCTACACCTTC